This TCR beta chain was sequenced in a study of T cells in tuberculosis. The protocol was immunoSEQ multiplex PCR, while the TCRdb copy is restricted to in-frame clones and leaves out a portion. The data contain approximately 29,000 clones, roughly 89% of them singletons. After removal of 3 bases from V and 1 base from J, the junction contained 6 bases not matched to a gene. The CDR3 extends over 17 amino acids. The germline V gene has CDR1 MDHEN and CDR2 SYDVKM. This rearrangement joins TRBV28 to TRBJ2-6; 7 bases map to TRBD1. This receptor was taken from a donor aged 10 to 29 with latent tuberculosis or without tuberculosis infection. Sequenced material: PBMCs. The CDR3 loop reads CASSFGQVPSGANVLTF. CDR3 coding DNA: TGTGCCAGCAGTTTTGGACAGGTACCTTCTGGGGCCAACGTCCTGACTTTC.